The present T cell receptor beta chain was sequenced within a study of blood T cell repertoires in COVID-19. Across the whole study: Material from acute and convalescent COVID-19 was sourced from the United States, Italy and Spain.

Symptom resolution, clearance, or two negative PCRs marked donors in Cohort 3 as recovered. Produced via immunoSEQ multiplex PCR; TCRdb's table is partial and in-frame only. The profile covers about 320,000 clones, with about nine tenths appearing a single time and over 4% taken by the ten largest. Germline V gene lookup returns CDR1 MGHRA and CDR2 YSYEKL. V shed 4 bases and J shed 0 bases, with 16 bases lying between them. This CDR3 spans 16 amino acids. Source material: PBMCs or T cells enriched from blood (not recorded which). This rearrangement joins TRBV4-1 to TRBJ2-7, with D perhaps matching TRBD2 (5 bases). This sequence was found in a man between 60 and 75 years old who had recovered from COVID-19. CDR3 coding DNA: TGCGCCAGCAGCCCTTTCCCCACCGGGAACTCCTACGAGCAGTACTTC. This sequence encodes CASSPFPTGNSYEQYF.